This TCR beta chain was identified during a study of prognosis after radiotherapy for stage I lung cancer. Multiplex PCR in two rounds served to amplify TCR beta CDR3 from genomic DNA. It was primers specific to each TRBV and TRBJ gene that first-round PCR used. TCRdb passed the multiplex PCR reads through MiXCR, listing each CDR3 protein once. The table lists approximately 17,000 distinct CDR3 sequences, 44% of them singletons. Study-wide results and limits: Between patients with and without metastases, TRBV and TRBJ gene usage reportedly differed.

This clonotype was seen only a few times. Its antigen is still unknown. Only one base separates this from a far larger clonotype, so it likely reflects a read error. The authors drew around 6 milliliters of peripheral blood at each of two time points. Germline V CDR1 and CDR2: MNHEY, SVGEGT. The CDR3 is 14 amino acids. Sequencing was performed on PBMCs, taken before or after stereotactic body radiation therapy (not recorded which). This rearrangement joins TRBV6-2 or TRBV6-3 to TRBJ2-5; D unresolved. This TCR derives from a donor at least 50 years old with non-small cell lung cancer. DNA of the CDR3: TGTGCCAGAAGTTACGTTGCGGTCCAAGAGACCCAGTACTTC. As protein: CARSYVAVQETQYF.